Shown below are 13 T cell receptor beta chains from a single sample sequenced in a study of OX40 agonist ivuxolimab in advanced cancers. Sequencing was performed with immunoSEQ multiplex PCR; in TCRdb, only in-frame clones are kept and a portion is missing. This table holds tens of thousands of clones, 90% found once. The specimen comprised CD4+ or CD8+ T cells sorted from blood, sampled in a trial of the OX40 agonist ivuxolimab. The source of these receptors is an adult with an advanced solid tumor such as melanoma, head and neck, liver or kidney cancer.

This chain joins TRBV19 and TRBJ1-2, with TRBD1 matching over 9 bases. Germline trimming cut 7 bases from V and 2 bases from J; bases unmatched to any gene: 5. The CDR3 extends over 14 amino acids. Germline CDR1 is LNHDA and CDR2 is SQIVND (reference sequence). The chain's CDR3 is CASIGDRANYGYTF. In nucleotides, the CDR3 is TGTGCCAGTATAGGGGACAGGGCCAACTATGGCTACACCTTC.

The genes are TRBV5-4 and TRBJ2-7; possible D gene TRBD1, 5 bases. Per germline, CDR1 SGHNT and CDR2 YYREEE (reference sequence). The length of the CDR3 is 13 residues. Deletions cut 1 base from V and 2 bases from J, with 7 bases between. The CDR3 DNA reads TGTGCCAGCAGCTTGCAGGGAACCTACGAGCAGTACTTC. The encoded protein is CASSLQGTYEQYF.

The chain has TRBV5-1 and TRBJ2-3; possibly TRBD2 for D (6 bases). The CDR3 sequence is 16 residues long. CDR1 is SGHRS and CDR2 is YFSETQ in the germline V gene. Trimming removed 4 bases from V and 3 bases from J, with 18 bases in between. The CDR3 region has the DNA TGCGCCAGCAGCCCACCGGAGGGACGGGAAACAGATACGCAGTATTTT. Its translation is CASSPPEGRETDTQYF. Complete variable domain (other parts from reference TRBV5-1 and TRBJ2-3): KAGVTQTPRYLIKTRGQQVTLSCSPISGHRSVSWYQQTPGQGLQFLFEYFSETQRNKGNFPGRFSGRQFSNSRSEMNVSTLELGDSALYLCASSPPEGRETDTQYFGPGTRLTVL.

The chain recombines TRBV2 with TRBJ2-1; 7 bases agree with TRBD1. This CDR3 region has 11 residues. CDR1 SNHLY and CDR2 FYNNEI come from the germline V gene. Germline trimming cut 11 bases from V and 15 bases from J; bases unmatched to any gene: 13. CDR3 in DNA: TGTGCCGAGGGGGCCCTAGAGGGTTCGTTCTTC. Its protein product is CAEGALEGSFF. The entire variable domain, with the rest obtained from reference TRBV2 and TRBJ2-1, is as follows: EPEVTQTPSHQVTQMGQEVILRCVPISNHLYFYWYRQILGQKVEFLVSFYNNEISEKSEIFDDQFSVERPDGSNFTLKIRSTKLEDSAMYFCAEGALEGSFFGPGTRLTVL.

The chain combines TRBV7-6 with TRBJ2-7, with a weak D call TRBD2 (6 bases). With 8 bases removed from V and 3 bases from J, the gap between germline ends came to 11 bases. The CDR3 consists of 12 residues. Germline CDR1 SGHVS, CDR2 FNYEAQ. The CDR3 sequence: CASGDSSYEQYF. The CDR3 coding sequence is TGTGCCAGCGGGGACTCCAGCTACGAGCAGTACTTC.

CDR3 coding DNA: TGTGCCAGCAGCTTAGGCCAGGGGGCCTATAATTCACCCCTCCACTTT. Encoded protein: CASSLGQGAYNSPLHF. The chain combines TRBV7-9 with TRBJ1-6; 7 positions match TRBD1. J lost 2 bases, V lost 1 base, and 2 bases had no gene match. Germline V CDR1 and CDR2: SEHNR, FQNEAQ (reference sequence). The CDR3 extends over 16 amino acids. Full variable domain (missing parts from reference TRBV7-9 and TRBJ1-6): DTGVSQNPRHKITKRGQNVTFRCDPISEHNRLYWYRQTLGQGPEFLTYFQNEAQLEKSRLLSDRFSAERPKGSFSTLEIQRTEQGDSAMYLCASSLGQGAYNSPLHFGNGTRLTVT.

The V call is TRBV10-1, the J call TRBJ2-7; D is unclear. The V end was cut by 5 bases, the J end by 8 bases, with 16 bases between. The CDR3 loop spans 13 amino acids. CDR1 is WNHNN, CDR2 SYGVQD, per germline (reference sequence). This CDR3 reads CASSPSSGDKQYF. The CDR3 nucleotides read TGCGCCAGCAGTCCTAGTTCGGGTGACAAGCAGTACTTC.

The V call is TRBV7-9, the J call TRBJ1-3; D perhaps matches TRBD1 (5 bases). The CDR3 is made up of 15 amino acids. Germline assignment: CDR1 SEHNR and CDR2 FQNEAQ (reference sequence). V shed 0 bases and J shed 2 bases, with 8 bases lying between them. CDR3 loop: CASSLAQTAGNTIYF. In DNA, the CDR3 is TGTGCCAGCAGCTTAGCTCAGACAGCTGGAAACACCATATATTTT.

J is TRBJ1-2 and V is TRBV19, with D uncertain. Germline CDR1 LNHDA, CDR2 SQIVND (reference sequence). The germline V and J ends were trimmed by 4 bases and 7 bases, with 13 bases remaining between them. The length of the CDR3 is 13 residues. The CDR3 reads CASSTPGPPGYTF. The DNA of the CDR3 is TGTGCCAGTAGTACGCCAGGCCCCCCTGGCTACACCTTC.

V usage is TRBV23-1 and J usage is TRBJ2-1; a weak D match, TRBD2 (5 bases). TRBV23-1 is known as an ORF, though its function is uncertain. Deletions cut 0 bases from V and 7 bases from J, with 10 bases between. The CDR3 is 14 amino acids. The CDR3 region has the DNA TGCGCCAGCAGTCAATCGGCGGAGGTAAATGAGCAGTTCTTC. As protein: CASSQSAEVNEQFF.

The CDR3 nucleotides are TGCGCCAGCAGCTTGGATAGGAACAGGTACAATGAGCAGTTCTTC. It is translated as CASSLDRNRYNEQFF. J is TRBJ2-1 and V is TRBV5-1; TRBD1 is a possible D gene (5 bases). Trimming left V 0 bases short and J 4 bases short, with 11 bases between. From germline, CDR1 is SGHRS and CDR2 YFSETQ. The CDR3 covers 15 residues.

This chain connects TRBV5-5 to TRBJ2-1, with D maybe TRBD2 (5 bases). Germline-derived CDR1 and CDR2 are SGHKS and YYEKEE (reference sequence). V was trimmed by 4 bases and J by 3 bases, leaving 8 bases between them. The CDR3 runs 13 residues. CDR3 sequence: CASSAGDYNEQFF. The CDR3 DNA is TGTGCCAGCAGCGCCGGGGACTACAATGAGCAGTTCTTC.

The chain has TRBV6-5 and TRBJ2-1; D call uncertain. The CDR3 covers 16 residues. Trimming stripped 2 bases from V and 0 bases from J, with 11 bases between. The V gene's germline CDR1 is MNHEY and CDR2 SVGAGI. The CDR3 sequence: CASSYLLRSSYNEQFF. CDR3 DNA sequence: TGTGCCAGCAGTTACCTCTTGAGGAGCTCCTACAATGAGCAGTTCTTC.